The T cell receptor beta chain under discussion was sequenced for a study of cytomegalovirus exposure and HLA in healthy donors. As for the study in general: An analysis done earlier identified 117 million unique TCR beta sequences from 150 million to 200 million T cells.

The CDR3 extends over 15 amino acids. Per the germline V gene, CDR1 is SQVTM and CDR2 is ANQGSEA. PCR was performed using 60 Vbeta and 13 Jbeta primers. The table came from immunoSEQ multiplex PCR; TCRdb's copy has only in-frame clones and leaves some out. The sample comprises under 200,000 clones, 77% of which are singletons, and approximately 3.4% rests with the top ten. Study results and caveats: CMV serostatus was the sole immune exposure data available. Later, an analysis showed that TCR beta chains associated with HLA were more clonally expanded than others that were equally common. An analysis that came later showed most CMV-associated TCR beta chains appearing HLA-restricted.

A remark on this clone: Its target is not known.

This clonotype originated in a female donor in good health and CMV-seronegative. The V call is TRBV29-1, the J call TRBJ2-5, with D maybe TRBD1 (6 bases). The J call may be faulty, since TRBJ2-7 better matches the DNA end. Sample: PBMCs. The CDR3 sequence: CSVEEGSRGYYEQYF. The CDR3 nucleotides are TGCAGCGTTGAAGAGGGGTCGAGGGGGTACTACGAGCAGTACTTC.